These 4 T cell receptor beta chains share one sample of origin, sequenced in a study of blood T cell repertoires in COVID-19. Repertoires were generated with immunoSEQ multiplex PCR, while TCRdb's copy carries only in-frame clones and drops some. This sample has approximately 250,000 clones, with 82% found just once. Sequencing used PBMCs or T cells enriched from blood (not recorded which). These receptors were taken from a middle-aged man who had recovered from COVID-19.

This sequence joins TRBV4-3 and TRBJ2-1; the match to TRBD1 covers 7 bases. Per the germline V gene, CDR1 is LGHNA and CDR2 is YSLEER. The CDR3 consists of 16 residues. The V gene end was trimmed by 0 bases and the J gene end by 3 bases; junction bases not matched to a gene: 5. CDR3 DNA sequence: TGCGCCAGCAGCCAAGATGGGACAGACATCTACAATGAGCAGTTCTTC. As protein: CASSQDGTDIYNEQFF.

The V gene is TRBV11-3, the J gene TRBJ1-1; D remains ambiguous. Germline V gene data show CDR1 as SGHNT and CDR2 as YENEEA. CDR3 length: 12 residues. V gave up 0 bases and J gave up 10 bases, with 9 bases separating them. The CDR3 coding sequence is TGTGCCAGCAGCTTAGACAGAGGGTTAGCTTTCTTT. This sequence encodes CASSLDRGLAFF.

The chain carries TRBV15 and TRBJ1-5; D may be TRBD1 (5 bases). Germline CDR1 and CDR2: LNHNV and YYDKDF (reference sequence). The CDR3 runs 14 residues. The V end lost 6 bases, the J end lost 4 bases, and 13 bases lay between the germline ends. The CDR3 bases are TGTGCCACCAGTTTCAGGGATATTAATCAGCCCCAGCATTTT. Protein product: CATSFRDINQPQHF.

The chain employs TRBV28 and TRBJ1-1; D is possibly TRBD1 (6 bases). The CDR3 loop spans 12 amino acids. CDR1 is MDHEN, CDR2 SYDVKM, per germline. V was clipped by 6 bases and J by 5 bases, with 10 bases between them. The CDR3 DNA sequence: TGTGCCAGCAGCACAGGGTCAACTGAAGCTTTCTTT. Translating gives CASSTGSTEAFF.